This TCR beta chain was sequenced for a study of OX40 agonist ivuxolimab in advanced cancers. The repertoire was sequenced with immunoSEQ multiplex PCR; TCRdb's copy has only in-frame clones and lacks some. Among over 45,000 clones, approximately 86% were seen once, and the ten largest hold approximately 3.3%. This CDR3 is 13 amino acids long. V shed 7 bases and J 6 bases; nucleotides not matched to a gene: 7. From germline, CDR1 is MNHNS and CDR2 SASEGT. The source material was CD4+ or CD8+ T cells sorted from blood, sampled in a trial of the OX40 agonist ivuxolimab. This sequence originates from an adult with an advanced solid tumor such as melanoma, head and neck, liver or kidney cancer. The chain uses TRBV6-1 and TRBJ1-2; 8 bases line up with TRBD1. CDR3 sequence reads: CASTLDRVNGYTF. The CDR3 nucleotides read TGTGCCAGCACCTTGGACAGGGTTAATGGCTACACCTTC.